The 5 T cell receptor beta chains listed next were all sequenced from one sample in a study of T cell responses to AZD1222 COVID-19 vaccine. TCRdb's table, derived via immunoSEQ multiplex PCR, lists solely in-frame clones and lacks some. Of approximately 140,000 clones detected, 92% appear once; the ten largest clones hold 9.3%. The material was peripheral blood, obtained 28 days after the second AZD1222 dose. Receptors originate from an adult who received the AZD1222 COVID-19 vaccine.

This clone was recorded once. The chain's CDR3 is CASSLGAGVEKLFF. CDR3 nucleotide sequence: TGTGCCAGCAGCTTGGGGGCAGGGGTGGAAAAACTGTTTTTT. This chain connects TRBV5-6 to TRBJ1-4; weak D call: TRBD1 (6 bases). In germline, CDR1 is SGHDT, CDR2 YYEEEE. The length of the CDR3 is 14 residues. Trimming shortened V by 0 bases and J by 8 bases, and 11 bases separated the two germline ends. The variable domain in full, with the rest retrieved from reference TRBV5-6 and TRBJ1-4, is DAGVTQSPTHLIKTRGQQVTLRCSPKSGHDTVSWYQQALGQGPQFIFQYYEEEERQRGNFPDRFSGHQFPNYSSELNVNALLLGDSALYLCASSLGAGVEKLFFGSGTQLSVL.

The chain links TRBV2 to TRBJ1-5; 12 bases are shared with TRBD1. Germline CDR1 reads SNHLY; CDR2 reads FYNNEI. The CDR3 contains 15 residues. Trimming took 6 bases from V and 6 from J; bases not matched to a gene: 6. For the CDR3, the DNA is TGTGCCAGCAGCCCGGGACAGGGGGCGGGTCAGCCCCAGCATTTT. Translating gives CASSPGQGAGQPQHF.

This chain links TRBV7-9 with TRBJ1-2, with 11 bases aligning to TRBD1. After removal of 0 bases from V and 8 bases from J, the junction contained 8 bases not matched to a gene. Germline V gives CDR1 SEHNR, CDR2 FQNEAQ (reference sequence). The CDR3 consists of 16 residues. The DNA for the CDR3 is TGTGCCAGCAGCTTAGCCCCGGGACAGGGGGGGGTAGGCTACACCTTC. As protein: CASSLAPGQGGVGYTF.

The chain has TRBV6-6 and TRBJ2-1; a possible D gene is TRBD2 (5 bases). The CDR3 has 15 residues. Trimming removed 4 bases at V and 3 bases at J, with 13 bases between. Germline CDR1 and CDR2: MNHNY and SVGAGI (reference sequence). The CDR3 region is CASSSDGGLYNEQFF. DNA for the CDR3: TGTGCCAGCAGTTCTGACGGAGGCCTCTACAATGAGCAGTTCTTC.

V usage is TRBV9 and J usage is TRBJ1-2; D is undetermined. The CDR3 contains 14 residues. CDR1 is SGDLS and CDR2 is YYNGEE in the germline V gene. Trimming cost V 0 bases and J 0 bases, with 6 bases left between them. The CDR3 nucleotides are TGTGCCAGCAGCGTAGACCAGACTAACTATGGCTACACCTTC. It translates to CASSVDQTNYGYTF.